The sequence of this TCR beta chain was determined in a study of blood T cell repertoires in COVID-19. The V and J ends lost 5 bases and 13 bases respectively, with 11 bases between them. Germline V gene sequence: CDR1 PRHDT, CDR2 FYEKMQ (reference sequence). CDR3 length equals 11 residues. Clones were read by immunoSEQ multiplex PCR, and TCRdb kept only the in-frame ones, dropping some. This sample has hundreds of thousands of clones, with approximately 90% found just once. V gene TRBV13 combines with J gene TRBJ1-4; D unresolved. What was sequenced was peripheral blood. The clonotype originates from a woman between 35 and 50 years old who had recovered from COVID-19. The CDR3 DNA sequence: TGTGCCAGCAGCATGGATGGGCCACTGTTTTTT. Residues: CASSMDGPLFF.